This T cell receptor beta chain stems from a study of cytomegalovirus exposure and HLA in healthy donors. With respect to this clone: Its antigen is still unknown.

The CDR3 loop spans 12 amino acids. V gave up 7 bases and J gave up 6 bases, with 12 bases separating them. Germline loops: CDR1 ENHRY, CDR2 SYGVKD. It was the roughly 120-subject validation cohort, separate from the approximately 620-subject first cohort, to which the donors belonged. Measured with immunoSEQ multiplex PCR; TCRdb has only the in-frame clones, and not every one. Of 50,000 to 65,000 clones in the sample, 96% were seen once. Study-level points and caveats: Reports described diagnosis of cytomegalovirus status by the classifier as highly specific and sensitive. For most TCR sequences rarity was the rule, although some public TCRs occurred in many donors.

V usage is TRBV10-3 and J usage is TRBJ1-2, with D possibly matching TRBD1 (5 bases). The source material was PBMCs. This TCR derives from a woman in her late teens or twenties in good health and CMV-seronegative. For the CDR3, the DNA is TGTGCCATCACCGGGGGAGAGGATGGCTACACCTTC. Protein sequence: CAITGGEDGYTF.